In this sample, the clone carrying this T cell receptor beta chain turned up many times. The record originates from a study of human T cells and chemical hapten exposure. Via MiXCR, TCRdb re-called the RACE reads, giving one row per CDR3 protein. Among fewer than 150,000 distinct CDR3 sequences listed, roughly 14% were seen once. The junction had 9 bases not matched to a gene; V was cut back by 3 bases and J by 2 bases. The germline V gene has CDR1 WSHSY and CDR2 SAAADI. CDR3 length: 17 residues. The time point was: pre-sensitization, week 0. Treatment meaning: therapeutic diphenylcyclopropenone sensitization with weekly scalp DPC.

The V call is TRBV10-2, the J call TRBJ2-2, with 7 bases fitting TRBD2. The sequence derives from a woman aged 18 to 35 with alopecia areata. Some clones in this sample may be carry-over from other donors' samples. The source material was whole blood, sampled in connection with sensitization to the hapten diphenylcyclopropenone (DPC). CDR3 sequence: CASSEGHLADNTGELFF. In DNA form, the CDR3 reads TGCGCCAGCAGTGAAGGCCACCTAGCGGATAACACCGGGGAGCTGTTTTTT.